One TCR beta chain is described in this entry. The germline gene is not matched at one end of the junction; a read error may be the cause. This record comes from a study of control samples from healthy donors and cancer patients. TCRdb's table, derived via immunoSEQ multiplex PCR, lists solely in-frame clones and lacks some. The data contain around 150,000 clones, over 95% of them singletons. The CDR3 consists of 13 residues. Germline V gene sequence: CDR1 GTSNPN, CDR2 SVGIG (reference sequence). The sample taken for sequencing was blood. The chain is built from TRBV30 and TRBJ1-5; perhaps TRBD1 as D (5 bases). This clonotype originated in a young woman in good health. The CDR3 DNA sequence: TGTGCCTGGGGTGACAGTCTGGATCAGCCCCGGCATTTT. This codes for CAWGDSLDQPRHF.